The 13 T cell receptor beta chains below were found in one sample sequenced in a study of neurological immune-mediated disorders. MiXCR, applied by TCRdb to the 5' RACE reads, yields one record per CDR3 protein. This table has roughly 120,000 distinct CDR3 sequences, about 3.2% appearing once. Material: PBMCs. The origin of the receptors is a woman between 25 and 40 years old with multiple sclerosis.

There are many counts of this clonotype. The chain combines TRBV6-1 with TRBJ1-2; tentatively, D is TRBD1 (6 bases). V lost 11 bases to trimming and J lost 8 bases, with 24 bases between them. CDR3 length: 14 amino acids. Looked up from germline, CDR1 is MNHNS and CDR2 is SASEGT. CDR3 protein: CAAADGGSPAGYTF. CDR3 bases: TGTGCCGCGGCAGACGGGGGCAGCCCGGCGGGCTACACCTTC.

This clonotype was counted ten times or more. The chain uses TRBV5-1 and TRBJ2-5, with 7 bases aligning to TRBD1. The germline gives CDR1 SGHRS, CDR2 YFSETQ. V was pared by 0 bases and J by 3 bases, with 11 bases of the junction left unmatched. CDR3 length equals 17 residues. This chain's CDR3 is CASSLAPRTGREETQYF. The CDR3 nucleotides are TGCGCCAGCAGCTTGGCTCCTAGGACAGGTCGAGAAGAGACCCAGTACTTC.

This clonotype was observed many times. The chain links TRBV9 to TRBJ2-7; 9 bases align to TRBD2. Germline CDR1 SGDLS, CDR2 YYNGEE. This CDR3 comprises 15 residues. V gave up 0 bases and J gave up 4 bases; unmatched junction bases: 5. The CDR3 is CASSVEAGGFYEQYF. CDR3 sequence (DNA): TGTGCCAGCAGCGTAGAGGCGGGGGGGTTTTACGAGCAGTACTTC.

This chain joins TRBV7-7 and TRBJ1-3; 8 nucleotides match TRBD1. Germline V CDR1 and CDR2: SSHAT, FNYEAQ (reference sequence). This CDR3 is 17 amino acids long. The trim removed 5 bases at V and 0 bases at J, leaving 9 bases unmatched. CDR3 DNA: TGTGCCAGCAGCCCCCGGACAGGGAGTATCTCTGGAAACACCATATATTTT. Translation: CASSPRTGSISGNTIYF.

This clonotype was observed at least ten times. The chain carries TRBV7-2 and TRBJ2-3; possible D gene TRBD2, 5 bases. V was trimmed by 3 bases and J by 0 bases, leaving 10 bases between them. The CDR3 runs to 15 residues. CDR1 and CDR2 from the germline V gene are SGHTA and FQGNSA. The CDR3 reads CASSLADYSTDTQYF. The CDR3 DNA follows: TGTGCCAGCAGCTTGGCCGACTATAGCACAGATACGCAGTATTTT.

This clonotype occurred many times. This chain joins TRBV4-3 and TRBJ2-1; D assignment may be TRBD1 or TRBD2 (6 bases each). This CDR3 is built from 16 residues. Deletions cut 3 bases from V and 6 bases from J, with 18 bases between. Per the germline V gene, CDR1 is LGHNA and CDR2 is YSLEER. CDR3 DNA: TGCGCCAGCAGCCATCGCAACCGGGGGCCTTCCAATGAGCAGTTCTTC. It yields the protein CASSHRNRGPSNEQFF.

There are many counts of this clonotype. V usage is TRBV6-1 and J usage is TRBJ2-7; 10 nucleotides line up with TRBD1. The J segment lost 6 bases and the V segment lost 7 bases, leaving 18 bases of the junction unmatched. This CDR3 has 17 residues. Looked up from germline, CDR1 is MNHNS and CDR2 is SASEGT. CDR3 sequence reads: CASILPAHGTGVSEQYF. The CDR3 DNA reads as TGTGCCAGCATCCTGCCCGCTCACGGGACAGGGGTTAGCGAGCAGTACTTC.

The sample holds many counts of this clonotype. The chain employs TRBV5-1 and TRBJ2-2; D might be TRBD2 (6 bases). V lost 2 bases, J lost 3 bases, and 8 bases lay in between. The CDR3 spans 14 residues. The germline gives CDR1 SGHRS, CDR2 YFSETQ. CDR3 loop: CASSLTGDTGELFF. The CDR3, as DNA: TGCGCCAGCAGCTTAACGGGAGACACCGGGGAGCTGTTTTTT.

This clonotype was detected ten times or more. The chain recombines TRBV7-2 with TRBJ1-5; D unresolved. Per germline, CDR1 SGHTA and CDR2 FQGNSA. V was pared by 2 bases and J by 2 bases, with 7 bases between. CDR3 length: 14 amino acids. This chain's CDR3 is CASSLNLGNQPQHF. DNA for the CDR3: TGTGCCAGCAGCTTAAACTTAGGCAATCAGCCCCAGCATTTT. The full variable domain, its missing parts supplied by reference TRBV7-2 and TRBJ1-5, is GAGVSQSPSNKVTEKGKDVELRCDPISGHTALYWYRQSLGQGLEFLIYFQGNSAPDKSGLPSDRFSAERTGGSVSTLTIQRTQQEDSAVYLCASSLNLGNQPQHFGDGTRLSIL.

This clonotype has at least ten counts. The chain links TRBV2 to TRBJ2-1; TRBD2 matches 10 bases. Per germline, CDR1 SNHLY and CDR2 FYNNEI. The CDR3 is 15 amino acids. After removal of 5 bases from V and 6 bases from J, the junction contained 7 bases not matched to a gene. As DNA, the CDR3 is TGTGCCAGCAGTTCTAGCGGGAGCGCTTCCAATGAGCAGTTCTTC. This sequence encodes CASSSSGSASNEQFF. The complete variable domain, with remaining parts taken from reference TRBV2 and TRBJ2-1, reads EPEVTQTPSHQVTQMGQEVILRCVPISNHLYFYWYRQILGQKVEFLVSFYNNEISEKSEIFDDQFSVERPDGSNFTLKIRSTKLEDSAMYFCASSSSGSASNEQFFGPGTRLTVL.

This clonotype appeared many times. The chain uses TRBV5-1 and TRBJ2-2; tentatively, D is TRBD1 (5 bases). Trimming removed 5 bases from V and 5 bases from J, with 19 bases in between. Germline V CDR1 and CDR2: SGHRS, YFSETQ. This CDR3 comprises 16 residues. The DNA for the CDR3 is TGCGCCAGCAGTCGCCAGGGCGGCCTGGGTACCGGGGAGCTGTTTTTT. This sequence encodes CASSRQGGLGTGELFF.

There are many counts of this clonotype. The chain has TRBV6-5 and TRBJ2-7; possibly TRBD1 or TRBD2 for D (5 bases each). The CDR3 covers 15 residues. Germline values: CDR1 MNHEY, CDR2 SVGAGI. V lost 6 bases and J 0 bases, leaving 15 bases between the germline ends. Here the CDR3 DNA reads TGTGCCAGCAGCTGGGGACGTACGAGCTCCTACGAGCAGTACTTC. Amino acids: CASSWGRTSSYEQYF.

This clonotype was counted at least ten times. The chain carries TRBV12-3 or TRBV12-4 and TRBJ2-2; a weak D match, TRBD1 (6 bases). V was shortened by 5 bases and J by 4 bases, with 11 bases between the two germline ends. The CDR3 spans 14 residues. CDR3 nucleotide sequence: TGTGCCAGCAGTCCTCAGGGGAGCACCGGGGAGCTGTTTTTT. Translated, it gives CASSPQGSTGELFF.